What follows are 31 T cell receptor beta chains derived from one specimen sequenced in a study of T cell responses to AZD1222 COVID-19 vaccine. Clones were sequenced by immunoSEQ multiplex PCR, and TCRdb holds only the in-frame ones, with some missing. The sample holds approximately 300,000 clones, around 93% seen once. Sequenced here: peripheral blood, sampled 28 days after the second AZD1222 dose. These receptors all come from an adult who received the AZD1222 COVID-19 vaccine.

The genes are TRBV5-1 and TRBJ2-3; tentative D call: TRBD2 (6 bases). CDR1 is SGHRS and CDR2 is YFSETQ in the germline V gene. The V end was cut by 0 bases, the J end by 0 bases, with 17 bases between. The CDR3 is 18 residues long. As DNA, the CDR3 is TGCGCCAGCAGCTTGGGGACTAACATACGAGGAAGCACAGATACGCAGTATTTT. This codes for CASSLGTNIRGSTDTQYF.

This rearrangement joins TRBV7-9 to TRBJ2-1; 7 bases agree with TRBD2. The CDR3 has 16 residues. Germline V CDR1 and CDR2: SEHNR, FQNEAQ (reference sequence). Trimming at V came to 2 bases and at J to 0 bases, leaving 4 bases not matched to a gene. CDR3 protein: CASSLSPGGSYNEQFF. DNA for the CDR3: TGTGCCAGCAGCTTAAGTCCGGGAGGCTCCTACAATGAGCAGTTCTTC.

The V and J genes are TRBV5-1 and TRBJ2-2; D is unclear. The ends were cut back, 0 bases at V and 8 bases at J, with 14 bases in the middle. This CDR3 spans 15 amino acids. CDR1 is SGHRS, CDR2 YFSETQ, per germline. The CDR3 is CASSLAVAASGELFF. CDR3 sequence (DNA): TGCGCCAGCAGCTTGGCGGTAGCAGCGAGTGGGGAGCTGTTTTTT.

The chain carries TRBV3-1 (or the pseudogene TRBV3-2) and TRBJ2-2; D is unresolved. This CDR3 contains 13 residues. V lost 1 base, J lost 7 bases, and 7 bases lay in between. Germline V CDR1 and CDR2: LGHDT, YNNKEL (reference sequence). The CDR3: CASSQGGIGELFF. The CDR3 nucleotides are TGTGCCAGCAGCCAAGGCGGAATCGGGGAGCTGTTTTTT.

The chain combines TRBV2 with TRBJ1-4; 7 bases map to TRBD1. The CDR3 is made up of 14 amino acids. In germline, CDR1 is SNHLY, CDR2 FYNNEI. Losses at the gene ends were 6 bases for V and 4 bases for J; bases not matched to a gene: 5. This CDR3 reads CASRVDRSNEKLFF. CDR3 nucleotides: TGTGCCAGCAGGGTGGACAGGAGTAATGAAAAACTGTTTTTT.

Comments on this clone: Other DNA sequences from this sample encode an identical CDR3 as well. V is TRBV2 and J is TRBJ1-4; D remains ambiguous. The germline CDR1 and CDR2 sequences are SNHLY and FYNNEI. The CDR3 has 14 residues. V was shortened by 3 bases and J by 8 bases, with 13 bases between the two germline ends. The DNA of the CDR3 is TGTGCCAGCAGTGATCTGACGATCGGGGAAAAACTGTTTTTT. This codes for CASSDLTIGEKLFF.

The V call is TRBV5-1, the J call TRBJ2-3; TRBD1 aligns across 7 bases. Losses at the gene ends were 6 bases for V and 3 bases for J; bases not matched to a gene: 4. The germline V gene has CDR1 SGHRS and CDR2 YFSETQ. There are 13 residues in the CDR3. In nucleotides, the CDR3 is TGCGCCAGCACCCGACAGGGAACAGATACGCAGTATTTT. It codes for CASTRQGTDTQYF.

This rearrangement joins TRBV7-2 to TRBJ1-3; D is unclear. V lost 5 bases and J lost 0, with 11 bases in between. The length of the CDR3 is 15 residues. CDR1 is SGHTA, CDR2 FQGNSA, per germline. CDR3: CASSPGGNSGNTIYF. The CDR3, as DNA: TGTGCCAGCAGCCCAGGAGGGAACTCTGGAAACACCATATATTTT.

This chain connects TRBV5-4 to TRBJ2-7; 8 positions match TRBD2. With V trimmed by 4 bases and J by 2 bases, 8 bases remained unmatched. Germline V gene sequence: CDR1 SGHNT, CDR2 YYREEE (reference sequence). CDR3 length: 15 residues. The CDR3 loop reads CASSPTSGETYEQYF. The CDR3 bases are TGTGCCAGCAGCCCAACTAGCGGAGAAACCTACGAGCAGTACTTC.

V is TRBV10-3 and J is TRBJ2-3; D assignment may be TRBD1 or TRBD2 (5 bases each). CDR1 and CDR2 from the germline V gene are ENHRY and SYGVKD. The CDR3 is 12 residues long. V was pared by 6 bases and J by 6 bases, with 10 bases between. CDR3 bases: TGTGCCATCAGCGGGACGAAGGATACGCAGTATTTT. It is translated as CAISGTKDTQYF.

The count of this clone is one. The chain carries TRBV7-2 and TRBJ2-2; possible D gene TRBD2, 6 bases. Trimming pared 0 bases from V and 7 bases from J, leaving 12 bases between. The length of the CDR3 is 15 residues. The V gene's germline CDR1 is SGHTA and CDR2 FQGNSA. Here the CDR3 reads CASSLARLAFGELFF. CDR3 sequence (DNA): TGTGCCAGCAGCTTAGCACGGCTAGCGTTCGGGGAGCTGTTTTTT.

The CDR3 spells CASSSRQGMNTEAFF. The CDR3 DNA follows: TGCGCCAGCAGCAGTCGACAGGGGATGAACACTGAAGCTTTCTTT. This chain links TRBV5-1 with TRBJ1-1, with 8 bases identical to TRBD1. CDR1 is SGHRS, CDR2 YFSETQ, per germline. V dropped 4 bases and J dropped 0; count of bases not matched to a gene: 5. This CDR3 contains 15 residues.

This rearrangement joins TRBV30 to TRBJ1-3; D gene ambiguous. The V gene lost 2 bases and the J gene lost 2 bases, with 7 bases spanning the gap. The CDR3 is 13 residues long. Germline V CDR1 and CDR2: GTSNPN, SVGIG (reference sequence). CDR3 DNA sequence: TGTGCCTGGAGTCCCGGGGCTGGAAACACCATATATTTT. This translates into CAWSPGAGNTIYF.

This clone was observed a handful of times. The chain combines TRBV7-8 with TRBJ2-7, with D unclear. V lost 5 bases and J 1 base, leaving 15 bases between the germline ends. The CDR3 length is 15 residues. Germline V gene data show CDR1 as SGHVS and CDR2 as FQNEAQ. CDR3 in DNA: TGTGCCAGCAGCCTGGACGTGATCCCATCCTACGAGCAGTACTTC. This codes for CASSLDVIPSYEQYF.

The chain combines TRBV24-1 with TRBJ1-2; D might be TRBD1 (6 bases). The CDR3 is 17 residues long. The germline V gene encodes CDR1 KGHDR and CDR2 SFDVKD. The ends were cut back, 5 bases at V and 6 bases at J, with 24 bases in the middle. This chain's CDR3 is CATSGYPRRGGEDGYTF. DNA of the CDR3: TGTGCCACCAGTGGCTATCCTCGGAGAGGGGGGGAGGATGGCTACACCTTC.

The chain couples TRBV6-2 or TRBV6-3 to TRBJ1-5, with 9 bases that match TRBD1. Germline V gives CDR1 MNHEY, CDR2 SVGEGT. This CDR3 is 17 amino acids long. The V and J ends lost 0 bases and 7 bases, in that order; junction bases with no gene match: 10. CDR3 sequence: CASSYSKGQGDGQPQHF. The CDR3 DNA follows: TGTGCCAGCAGTTACTCGAAGGGACAGGGTGACGGCCAGCCCCAGCATTTT.

This clone has only a few counts. J is TRBJ2-7 and V is TRBV28; the D is unclear. V shed 8 bases and J shed 1 base, with 0 bases lying between them. Germline V gene sequence: CDR1 MDHEN, CDR2 SYDVKM. The CDR3 contains 9 residues. CDR3 nucleotide sequence: TGTGCCAGCTCCTACGAGCAGTACTTC. Amino acids: CASSYEQYF. The full variable domain, completed using reference TRBV28 and TRBJ2-7, is DVKVTQSSRYLVKRTGEKVFLECVQDMDHENMFWYRQDPGLGLRLIYFSYDVKMKEKGDIPEGYSVSREKKERFSLILESASTNQTSMYLCASSYEQYFGPGTRLTVT.

CDR3 loop: CASSSTTGTGNTIYF. DNA for the CDR3: TGCGCCAGCAGCAGTACGACAGGGACTGGAAACACCATATATTTT. V and J are TRBV5-1 and TRBJ1-3; 7 bases line up with TRBD1. V lost 4 bases, J lost 2 bases, and 6 bases stayed unmatched. The CDR3 loop spans 15 amino acids. Germline V CDR1 and CDR2: SGHRS, YFSETQ.

The chain recombines TRBV6-5 with TRBJ2-3, with D perhaps given as TRBD1 or TRBD2 (6 bases each). In germline, CDR1 is MNHEY, CDR2 SVGAGI. Trimming pared 4 bases from V and 4 bases from J, leaving 15 bases between. The CDR3 loop spans 15 amino acids. The CDR3 DNA reads as TGTGCCAGCAGTTCCCCCTGGGGGGCCGCAGATACGCAGTATTTT. It codes for CASSSPWGAADTQYF.

The chain employs TRBV28 and TRBJ1-1, with TRBD1 as a possible D gene (5 bases). The CDR3 is made up of 15 amino acids. Germline assignment: CDR1 MDHEN and CDR2 SYDVKM. The V end was cut by 2 bases, the J end by 3 bases, with 13 bases between. CDR3 region: CASSLRARGDTEAFF. CDR3 coding DNA: TGTGCCAGCAGTTTAAGAGCACGGGGCGACACTGAAGCTTTCTTT.

J is TRBJ2-1 and V is TRBV24-1; D is undetermined. Germline V CDR1 and CDR2: KGHDR, SFDVKD. The CDR3 consists of 13 residues. Trimming cost V 3 bases and J 7 bases, with 9 bases left between them. CDR3 sequence: CATSDLVLNEQFF. The CDR3 nucleotides read TGTGCCACCAGTGATCTCGTCCTGAATGAGCAGTTCTTC.

As DNA, the CDR3 is TGTGCCAGCAGGACAGGGACGAACACTGAAGCTTTCTTT. The encoded protein is CASRTGTNTEAFF. The chain joins TRBV5-5 to TRBJ1-1; 7 positions agree with TRBD1. From germline, CDR1 is SGHKS and CDR2 YYEKEE (reference sequence). Trimming at V came to 5 bases and at J to 1 base, leaving 2 bases not matched to a gene. CDR3 length: 13 residues.

The CDR3 DNA reads as TGTGCCAGCTCTCCCGCGTCGGGCGGGGATGGCTACACCTTC. Protein product: CASSPASGGDGYTF. The chain uses TRBV18 and TRBJ1-2; D ambiguous. In germline, CDR1 is KGHSH, CDR2 LQKENI. The CDR3 is 14 residues long. V lost 6 bases and J lost 6, with 17 bases in between.

The gene calls are TRBV5-1 and TRBJ2-7; D ambiguous. Deletions cut 2 bases from V and 0 bases from J, with 9 bases between. Germline loops: CDR1 SGHRS, CDR2 YFSETQ. The CDR3 consists of 14 residues. CDR3 loop: CASSFYMSSYEQYF. The CDR3 DNA is TGCGCCAGCAGCTTTTATATGAGCTCCTACGAGCAGTACTTC.

V gene TRBV5-6 combines with J gene TRBJ2-2; D is unclear. In germline, CDR1 is SGHDT, CDR2 YYEEEE. The V end lost 0 bases, the J end lost 0 bases, and 6 bases lay between the germline ends. This CDR3 has 15 amino acids. The CDR3 DNA follows: TGTGCCAGCAGCTTGGGCCAGACGAACACCGGGGAGCTGTTTTTT. Translating gives CASSLGQTNTGELFF.

About this clone itself: The same CDR3 is also encoded by other DNA sequences in this sample. V and J are TRBV19 and TRBJ1-5; 9 bases line up with TRBD1. Per germline, CDR1 LNHDA and CDR2 SQIVND (reference sequence). The trim removed 2 bases at V and 4 bases at J, leaving 3 bases unmatched. This CDR3 spans 15 amino acids. As DNA, the CDR3 is TGTGCCAGTAGTATATGGGACAGGGAGAATCAGCCCCAGCATTTT. Protein product: CASSIWDRENQPQHF.

This CDR3 reads CASSDTWGNEKLFF. The CDR3 DNA follows: TGCGCCAGCAGTGACACCTGGGGTAATGAAAAACTGTTTTTT. J is TRBJ1-4 and V is TRBV10-2; D remains unclear. Germline-derived CDR1 and CDR2 are WSHSY and SAAADI. V lost 3 bases and J 4 bases, leaving 9 bases between the germline ends. CDR3 length: 14 amino acids.

The rearrangement joins TRBV30 to TRBJ1-2, with 7 bases aligning to TRBD1. Trimming at V came to 2 bases and at J to 4 bases, leaving 10 bases not matched to a gene. Germline CDR1 and CDR2: GTSNPN and SVGIG (reference sequence). The CDR3 length is 15 residues. The CDR3 DNA reads as TGTGCCTGGAGTCCACTGACAGGGATAGTCTATGGCTACACCTTC. This gives the protein CAWSPLTGIVYGYTF.

The gene calls are TRBV5-1 and TRBJ1-1; 10 positions agree with TRBD1. CDR3 length equals 18 residues. The germline gives CDR1 SGHRS, CDR2 YFSETQ. Germline trimming cut 0 bases from V and 0 bases from J; bases unmatched to any gene: 8. The CDR3 nucleotides are TGCGCCAGCAGCTTGGTTATTGGGACAGGGGTTCTGAACACTGAAGCTTTCTTT. It is translated as CASSLVIGTGVLNTEAFF.

This chain uses TRBV2 with TRBJ2-7; D remains ambiguous. CDR1 is SNHLY and CDR2 is FYNNEI in the germline V gene. Trimming removed 1 base at V and 0 bases at J, with 13 bases between. The CDR3 contains 16 residues. Written as DNA, the CDR3 is TGTGCCAGCAGTGAAGGGGTGGGCCCTCCCTCCTACGAGCAGTACTTC. As protein: CASSEGVGPPSYEQYF. The variable domain in full, completed from reference TRBV2 and TRBJ2-7, reads EPEVTQTPSHQVTQMGQEVILRCVPISNHLYFYWYRQILGQKVEFLVSFYNNEISEKSEIFDDQFSVERPDGSNFTLKIRSTKLEDSAMYFCASSEGVGPPSYEQYFGPGTRLTVT.

The V gene is TRBV9, the J gene TRBJ1-1, with D uncertain. V lost 0 bases and J lost 4, with 7 bases in between. Germline-derived CDR1 and CDR2 are SGDLS and YYNGEE. The CDR3 is 13 amino acids. The CDR3 DNA follows: TGTGCCAGCAGCGTAGAAAGGGCCACTGAAGCTTTCTTT. It is translated as CASSVERATEAFF.